This T cell receptor beta chain came from a study of T cell changes during pregnancy in multiple sclerosis (dated by TCRdb to between 2018 and 2021). Some background on the complete study: Changes in the T cell repertoire over the course of pregnancy were examined in this study in women with multiple sclerosis.

Germline trimming: 4 bases from V, 0 bases from J; junction bases outside gene matches: 2. Taken from the germline V gene, the CDR1 and CDR2 loops are LGHNA and YSLEER. The cysteine opens and the phenylalanine closes a CDR3 of 14 amino acids. Solely the CDR3 DNA is kept, with 42 bases framed from the first base. The library was made by the immunoSEQ multiplex PCR assay. TCRdb re-hosts the immuneACCESS table, in-frame sequences only. Its copies lack some clones; in the studies checked, an unresolved V gene accounts for under half of them, and the cause for the rest is not known. The sample profile shows tens of thousands of clones; roughly 90% of them were found once. The ten largest clones add up to 3% to 4.5% of the sample. On this clone: Its antigen is currently not known. No quality values exist for individual bases; no much larger clone is one base distant.

The receptor's source is a female donor in good health, enrolled as a control in a pregnancy study. The material sequenced was peripheral blood, taken after pregnancy. The chain uses TRBV4-3 and TRBJ2-7, with TRBD2 identical over 8 junction bases. The DNA sequence is given as TGCGCCAGCAGCCTGAGCGGGAGCTCCTACGAGCAGTACTTC. This sequence encodes CASSLSGSSYEQYF.